Reported below is one TCR beta chain. Its antigen is unknown. The data are from a study of cytomegalovirus exposure and HLA in healthy donors. Study findings and constraints: An ancestry cluster, one associated with Asian ancestry, reportedly showed fewer N-insertions than the approximately 670-donor mean in a later analysis. Cytomegalovirus association was listed for around 170 TCR beta chains.

Healthy bone marrow donors supplied every sample. It was with 60 Vbeta and 13 Jbeta primers that the PCR ran. Sequencing was performed with immunoSEQ multiplex PCR; in TCRdb, only in-frame clones are kept and a portion is missing. There are 90,000 to 120,000 clones in the sample; roughly 80% occur only once, and around 2.4% lies in the top ten. Germline-derived CDR1 and CDR2 are SGHNT and YYREEE (reference sequence). The CDR3 has 15 amino acids. Trimming took 3 bases from V and 8 from J, leaving 17 bases between them. The specimen was PBMCs. This TCR derives from a man under 40 in good health and CMV-seronegative. V is TRBV5-4 and J is TRBJ1-4, with a weak D call TRBD1 (5 bases). CDR3 amino acids: CASSSSGLVGEKLFF. The CDR3 coding sequence is TGTGCCAGCAGCTCCTCAGGGCTCGTCGGGGAAAAACTGTTTTTT. The variable domain in full, with the rest retrieved from reference TRBV5-4 and TRBJ1-4, is ETGVTQSPTHLIKTRGQQVTLRCSSQSGHNTVSWYQQALGQGPQFIFQYYREEENGRGNFPPRFSGLQFPNYSSELNVNALELDDSALYLCASSSSGLVGEKLFFGSGTQLSVL.